These 6 T cell receptor gamma chains were sequenced from one sample in a study of Vδ1+ human thymocytes. General observations from the study: Thymic TRG and TRD repertoires appeared highly polyclonal, with Gaussian CDR3 length distributions.

These receptors have no known antigen. The template was reverse-transcribed extracted RNA. Multiplex PCR used pooled V-gene forward primers and a constant-region reverse primer to amplify CDR3s. TCRdb repeated clone calling on the multiplex PCR reads with CATT. This sample yields 25,000 to 35,000 gamma-chain clones, of which about a fifth are seen a single time; roughly 1.9% belongs to the top ten. Sequencing used Vdelta1+ gamma-delta thymocytes from the thymus. Stated subset: FACS-sorted CD3+ TCRalphabeta- TCRVdelta1+ TCRVdelta2- thymocytes. The receptors derive from a boy less than two years old who had congenital heart surgery.

This chain uses TRGV2 with TRGJ1 or TRGJ2. In germline, CDR1 is EGSNGY, CDR2 YDSYNSKV. The CDR3 spans 14 residues. The V segment lost 3 bases and the J segment 6 bases; nucleotides outside the gene matches: 11. The CDR3 protein is CATWDRPFRYKKLF. The CDR3, as DNA: TGTGCCACCTGGGACAGGCCGTTTCGTTATAAGAAACTCTTT.

This clone was recorded a few times. The chain uses TRGV3 and TRGJ1 or TRGJ2. Germline assignment: CDR1 VTNTFY and CDR2 YDVSTARD (reference sequence). The CDR3 loop spans 13 amino acids. Trimming at V came to 2 bases and at J to 12 bases, leaving 13 bases not matched to a gene. The DNA of the CDR3 is TGTGCCACCTGGGACACCCCCCTCCCCCCGAAACTCTTT. Its protein product is CATWDTPLPPKLF.

This clone was seen a few times. The sample contains more than one DNA sequence encoding this CDR3. This sequence joins TRGV2 and TRGJ1 or TRGJ2. The germline CDR1 and CDR2 sequences are EGSNGY and YDSYNSKV. Trimming at V came to 4 bases and at J to 7 bases, leaving 7 bases not matched to a gene. CDR3 length: 12 residues. The CDR3 coding sequence is TGTGCCACCTGGGATGGCTTATATAAGAAACTCTTT. Protein: CATWDGLYKKLF.

The chain joins TRGV9 to TRGJ1 or TRGJ2. The CDR3 loop spans 15 amino acids. The V gene's germline CDR1 is GITISATS and CDR2 ISYDGTV (reference sequence). J gave up 1 base and V 1 base, and 7 bases lay outside the gene matches. The CDR3 protein is CALWEVSYNYYKKLF. CDR3 bases: TGTGCCTTGTGGGAGGTTTCTTACAATTATTATAAGAAACTCTTT.

The V call is TRGV2, the J call TRGJP2. The V gene's germline CDR1 is EGSNGY and CDR2 YDSYNSKV. V dropped 0 bases and J dropped 3; count of bases not matched to a gene: 4. The CDR3 covers 15 residues. The CDR3 loop reads CATWDGPCSDWIKTF. The CDR3 nucleotides read TGTGCCACCTGGGACGGGCCTTGTAGTGATTGGATCAAGACGTTT.

The chain couples TRGV9 to TRGJ1 or TRGJ2. This CDR3 has 15 amino acids. After removal of 0 bases from V and 2 bases from J, the junction contained 7 bases not matched to a gene. In germline, CDR1 is GITISATS, CDR2 ISYDGTV (reference sequence). CDR3 residues: CALWEVREDYYKKLF. The CDR3 DNA reads as TGTGCCTTGTGGGAGGTGCGGGAGGATTATTATAAGAAACTCTTT.